This T cell receptor (beta chain) originates from a study of molecular identifiers for immune sequencing clone quantification. Many counts were recorded for this clonotype. Naive CD8 libraries were made from about 19,000 to 1,100,000 sorted cells, and they used 10%, 30% or 50% RNA. Deletions cut 4 bases from V and 3 bases from J, with 15 bases between. CDR3 size: 15 residues. CDR1 MNHEY and CDR2 SVGAGI come from the germline V gene. TCRdb re-derived calls from the PCR reads in MiXCR, one entry per CDR3 protein. The sample gives a few hundred thousand distinct CDR3 sequences, roughly a quarter of which show up once; around 0.7% is in the top ten.

Source material: naive CD8+ T cells from blood, with Jurkat cell RNA spiked in. Documented subset: FACS-sorted CD8+CD4-CCR7+CD45RA+ naive T cells. V is TRBV6-5 and J is TRBJ2-5; D may correspond to TRBD1 or TRBD2 (6 bases each). The receptor's source is a human donor in good health. Some libraries in this study had Jurkat cell RNA spiked in. The CDR3 is CASSSTAGHKETQYF. The CDR3 DNA reads TGTGCCAGCAGTTCCACGGCGGGACACAAAGAGACCCAGTACTTC.